One and the same sample provided the 4 T cell receptor beta chains below, sequenced in a study of molecular identifiers for immune sequencing clone quantification. A single record per CDR3 protein comes from TCRdb applying MiXCR to the PCR reads. The data hold a few hundred thousand distinct CDR3 sequences, with around 25% observed a single time. Sample: naive CD8+ T cells from blood, with Jurkat cell RNA spiked in. The subset is: FACS-sorted CD8+CD4-CCR7+CD45RA+ naive T cells. The receptors were gathered from a human donor in good health. Some libraries in this study had Jurkat cell RNA spiked in.

V usage is TRBV9 and J usage is TRBJ2-1, with 8 bases aligning to TRBD2. Germline trimming cut 1 base from V and 0 bases from J; bases unmatched to any gene: 12. The germline V gene has CDR1 SGDLS and CDR2 YYNGEE. This CDR3 contains 19 residues. CDR3 loop: CASSVSLGLAESSYNEQFF. The CDR3 bases are TGTGCCAGCAGCGTATCCCTAGGACTAGCCGAAAGCTCCTACAATGAGCAGTTCTTC. Based on the CDR3 plus reference TRBV9 and TRBJ2-1, the full variable domain is DSGVTQTPKHLITATGQRVTLRCSPRSGDLSVYWYQQSLDQGLQFLIQYYNGEERAKGNILERFSAQQFPDLHSELNLSSLELGDSALYFCASSVSLGLAESSYNEQFFGPGTRLTVL.

Ten or more counts support this clonotype. In nucleotides, the CDR3 is TGTGCCAGCAGTTACTCGGGACTAGCCGGGTACGAGCAGTACTTC. Translating gives CASSYSGLAGYEQYF. The chain combines TRBV6-5 with TRBJ2-7; the match to TRBD2 covers 9 bases. The CDR3 spans 15 residues. Trimming removed 0 bases from V and 4 bases from J; junction bases left unmatched: 4. The V gene's germline CDR1 is MNHEY and CDR2 SVGAGI.

This clonotype was seen at least ten times. The chain carries TRBV19 and TRBJ2-4, with 9 bases identical to TRBD1. Trimming removed 5 bases from V and 2 bases from J; junction bases left unmatched: 4. Germline CDR1 reads LNHDA; CDR2 reads SQIVND (reference sequence). The CDR3 totals 15 residues. Here the CDR3 DNA reads TGTGCCAGTAGTTGGGGACAGGGCCCCAAAAACATTCAGTACTTC. Residues: CASSWGQGPKNIQYF.

Points on this clonotype: This clone may be a read error of a much larger clone one base away. The V call is TRBV5-6, the J call TRBJ2-3; D perhaps matches TRBD2 (6 bases). The germline V gene encodes CDR1 SGHDT and CDR2 YYEEEE. V gave up 4 bases and J gave up 2 bases, with 14 bases separating them. The CDR3 length is 15 residues. CDR3 coding DNA: TGTGCCAGCAGCGTGTGGGCGGACTACACAGATACGCAGTATTTT. It yields the protein CASSVWADYTDTQYF.